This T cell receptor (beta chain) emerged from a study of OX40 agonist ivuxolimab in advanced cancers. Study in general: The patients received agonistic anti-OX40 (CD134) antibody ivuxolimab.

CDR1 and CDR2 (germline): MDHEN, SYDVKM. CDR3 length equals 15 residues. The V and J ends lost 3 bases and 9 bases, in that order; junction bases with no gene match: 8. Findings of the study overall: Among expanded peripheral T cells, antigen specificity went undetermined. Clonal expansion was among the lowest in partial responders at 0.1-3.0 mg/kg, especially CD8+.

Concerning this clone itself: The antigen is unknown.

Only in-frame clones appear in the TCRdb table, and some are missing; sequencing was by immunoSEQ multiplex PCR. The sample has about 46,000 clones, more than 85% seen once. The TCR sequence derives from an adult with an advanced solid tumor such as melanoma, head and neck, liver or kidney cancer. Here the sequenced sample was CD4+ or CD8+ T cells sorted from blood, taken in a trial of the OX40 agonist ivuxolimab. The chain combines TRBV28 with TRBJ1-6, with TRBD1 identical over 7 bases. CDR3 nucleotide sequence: TGTGCCAGCAGTTTGGTAGGGCAGGGGGGTTCACCCCTCCACTTT. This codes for CASSLVGQGGSPLHF.